Each of the 8 T cell receptor beta chains below was sequenced from the same sample in a study of T cell responses to AZD1222 COVID-19 vaccine. TCRdb's table, derived via immunoSEQ multiplex PCR, lists solely in-frame clones and lacks some. The data hold around 100,000 clones, with about 86% observed a single time. The sample consisted of peripheral blood, taken on day 0 of AZD1222 vaccination. The origin of the receptors is an adult in good health.

This chain uses TRBV7-6 with TRBJ1-6, with D possibly matching TRBD1 (6 bases). Germline-derived CDR1 and CDR2 are SGHVS and FNYEAQ. This CDR3 has 18 residues. Deletions cut 0 bases from V and 7 bases from J, with 19 bases between. The CDR3 loop is CASSLAVGGALKNSPLHF. CDR3 sequence (DNA): TGTGCCAGCAGCTTAGCGGTCGGGGGCGCCCTGAAAAATTCACCCCTCCACTTT.

The chain is built from TRBV3-1 (or the pseudogene TRBV3-2) and TRBJ1-1; a possible D gene is TRBD1 (5 bases). In germline, CDR1 is LGHDT, CDR2 YNNKEL (reference sequence). The CDR3 is made up of 14 amino acids. V shed 5 bases and J shed 6 bases, with 16 bases lying between them. The CDR3 protein is CASSSGSGRAEAFF. CDR3 in DNA: TGTGCCAGCAGCTCAGGTTCGGGGCGGGCTGAAGCTTTCTTT.

V gene TRBV2 combines with J gene TRBJ1-2; no firm D call. In germline, CDR1 is SNHLY, CDR2 FYNNEI. Trimming left V 2 bases short and J 7 bases short, with 8 bases between. The CDR3 length is 12 residues. This CDR3 reads CASSELLLGYTF. CDR3 bases: TGTGCCAGCAGTGAACTACTGCTTGGCTACACCTTC. Drawing the rest from reference TRBV2 and TRBJ1-2, the complete variable domain is EPEVTQTPSHQVTQMGQEVILRCVPISNHLYFYWYRQILGQKVEFLVSFYNNEISEKSEIFDDQFSVERPDGSNFTLKIRSTKLEDSAMYFCASSELLLGYTFGSGTRLTVV.

This clone was seen a single time. The chain joins TRBV6-5 to TRBJ2-2; 7 nucleotides align to TRBD2. Trimming took 0 bases from V and 5 from J; bases not matched to a gene: 0. CDR3 length: 14 residues. Germline lookup yields CDR1 MNHEY and CDR2 SVGAGI. CDR3 region: CASSYSGGTGELFF. The CDR3, as DNA: TGTGCCAGCAGTTACTCCGGGGGGACCGGGGAGCTGTTTTTT.

In its sample, this clone was seen a few times. The chain couples TRBV19 to TRBJ2-3; 7 nucleotides match TRBD2. Trimming took 6 bases from V and 1 from J; bases not matched to a gene: 13. There are 17 residues in the CDR3. Germline CDR1 is LNHDA and CDR2 is SQIVND (reference sequence). The chain's CDR3 is CASRPYGGSRGTDTQYF. The CDR3 coding sequence is TGTGCCAGTAGACCGTATGGCGGGAGCCGAGGCACAGATACGCAGTATTTT.

This chain joins TRBV5-4 and TRBJ2-3; D perhaps matches TRBD2 (5 bases). Germline lookup yields CDR1 SGHNT and CDR2 YYREEE (reference sequence). V was cut by 3 bases and J by 6 bases, with 11 bases left in between. The CDR3 consists of 13 residues. CDR3 nucleotides: TGTGCCAGCAGCTCGGAGGCTGCGGATACGCAGTATTTT. It translates to CASSSEAADTQYF.

This chain connects TRBV12-5 to TRBJ1-2; TRBD1 is a possible D gene (6 bases). Trimming took 9 bases from V and 6 from J, leaving 20 bases between them. The CDR3 consists of 14 residues. CDR1 and CDR2 (germline): LGHNT, FRNRAP. Here the CDR3 reads CASAGGAGVDGYTF. The CDR3 DNA follows: TGTGCTAGCGCCGGGGGGGCTGGGGTCGATGGCTACACCTTC.

V gene TRBV3-1 (or the pseudogene TRBV3-2) combines with J gene TRBJ2-4; possibly TRBD1 or TRBD2 for D (6 bases each). Germline V lookup: CDR1 LGHDT, CDR2 YNNKEL (reference sequence). The CDR3 length is 16 residues. V gave up 4 bases and J gave up 6 bases, with 19 bases separating them. Written as DNA, the CDR3 is TGTGCCAGCAGCCGAGTGGCGCTGGGGGGCGGAAACATTCAGTACTTC. It specifies CASSRVALGGGNIQYF.